The rows below give T cell receptor beta chains drawn from one sample of a study of OX40 agonist ivuxolimab in advanced cancers. Profiling relied on immunoSEQ multiplex PCR, and the TCRdb table lists in-frame clones only, not all of them. The data show approximately 70,000 clones, roughly four fifths seen once. The material sequenced was CD4+ or CD8+ T cells sorted from blood, taken in a trial of the OX40 agonist ivuxolimab. The receptor source for this set is an adult with an advanced solid tumor such as melanoma, head and neck, liver or kidney cancer. Both conserved end residues are part of each CDR3. D genes are given only for firm matches. Clone size, where shown, is once, few, many, or a class for clones that have expanded.

J gene	D gene	clone size	V gene	CDR3 DNA	CDR3 protein
TRBJ2-3	TRBD2	NA	TRBV5-1	TGCGCCAGCAGCTGGACCCCTAGCGGGGGTCGGACAGATACGCAGTATTTT	CASSWTPSGGRTDTQYF
TRBJ1-6	NA	NA	TRBV10-3	TGTGCCATCAGTGGGGGAGAGTTTAATTCACCCCTCCACTTT	CAISGGEFNSPLHF
TRBJ2-2	NA	NA	TRBV11-2	TGTGCCAGCAGCCCCCTGGGGACAAGGAACACCGGGGAGCTGTTTTTT	CASSPLGTRNTGELFF
TRBJ2-1	NA	NA	TRBV6-5	TGTGCCAGCAGTTTGACAGTTCCCGACGTCAATGAGCAGTTCTTC	CASSLTVPDVNEQFF
TRBJ2-2	TRBD1	NA	TRBV19	TGTGCCAGTAGCGGACAGGGGTACACCGGGGAGCTGTTTTTT	CASSGQGYTGELFF
TRBJ1-2	NA	NA	TRBV6-6	TGTGCCAGCAGTTACTCGAACGAGTATGGCTACACCTTC	CASSYSNEYGYTF
TRBJ2-1	NA	NA	TRBV9	TGTGCCAGCAGCGTAGGCGCGGGAATGTACAATGAGCAGTTCTTC	CASSVGAGMYNEQFF
TRBJ2-7	TRBD2	NA	TRBV7-9	TGTGCCAGCAGCGGTTGGCCGCCTCCACTAGCGGGAGGTCACGAGCAGTACTTC	CASSGWPPPLAGGHEQYF
TRBJ2-7	NA	NA	TRBV7-9	TGTGCCAGCGGAAGAGGGAACGAGCAGTACTTC	CASGRGNEQYF
TRBJ2-1	TRBD2	NA	TRBV11-2	TGTGCCAGCAGCGCCCAGGGTAGCGGGGGCGATGAGCAGTTCTTC	CASSAQGSGGDEQFF
TRBJ1-4	NA	NA	TRBV28	TGTGCCAGCAGTGCTCCCCCAGCTAGAAATGAAAAACTGTTTTTT	CASSAPPARNEKLFF
TRBJ2-2	NA	NA	TRBV6-6	TGTGCCAGCAGTTATGGTTTAACGGGTCCTTTTGGGGAGCTGTTTTTT	CASSYGLTGPFGELFF
TRBJ2-3	NA	NA	TRBV14	TGTGCCAGCAGCCGAGGAGGGGGGACAGATACGCAGTATTTT	CASSRGGGTDTQYF
TRBJ1-1	NA	NA	TRBV10-3	TGTGCCATCAGTCGGGCCGTAGACACTGAAGCTTTCTTT	CAISRAVDTEAFF
TRBJ2-2	TRBD2	NA	TRBV19	TGTGCCAGTAGACCACTAGCGGGGGACACCGGGGAGCTGTTTTTT	CASRPLAGDTGELFF
TRBJ2-5	NA	once	TRBV23-1	TGCGCCAGCAGCCCAGCCGGCCGCAGGAAAGAGACCCAGTACTTC	CASSPAGRRKETQYF
TRBJ2-3	TRBD1	NA	TRBV5-4	TGTGCCAGCAGCTTGGATAGGGGGCGCCCCCTTAGCACAGATACGCAGTATTTT	CASSLDRGRPLSTDTQYF
TRBJ2-2	NA	NA	TRBV14	TGTGCCAGCAGCCAAGATTGGGGTTACACCGGGGAGCTGTTTTTT	CASSQDWGYTGELFF
TRBJ1-3	NA	NA	TRBV28	TGTGCCAGCACCTCCATAAGCGCTGGAAACACCATATATTTT	CASTSISAGNTIYF
TRBJ2-7	TRBD2	NA	TRBV5-6	TGTGCCAGCAGCTTGCTAATGGCGGGAGGGCACGACGAGCAGTACTTC	CASSLLMAGGHDEQYF
TRBJ2-2	TRBD2	NA	TRBV9	TGTGCCAGCAGCGTTTCCGGGAGGCCGTACACCGGGGAGCTGTTTTTT	CASSVSGRPYTGELFF
TRBJ1-2	NA	NA	TRBV28	TGTGCCAGCAGGCCTACCGGACTGTCCTATGGCTACACCTTC	CASRPTGLSYGYTF
TRBJ2-5	NA	NA	TRBV7-6	TGTGCCAGCAGCTCCAAAGAGACCCAGTACTTC	CASSSKETQYF
TRBJ1-1	NA	NA	TRBV7-2	TGTGCCAGCAGCTCCCAGGCCCTGCCGACTGAAGCTTTCTTT	CASSSQALPTEAFF
TRBJ1-1	NA	NA	TRBV28	TGTGCCAGCAGTGAGAGGACAAGTGCATACACTGAAGCTTTCTTT	CASSERTSAYTEAFF
TRBJ2-2	NA	NA	TRBV28	TGTGCCAGCAGACTTCGGTCCACCGGGGAGCTGTTTTTT	CASRLRSTGELFF
TRBJ2-7	TRBD2	few	TRBV5-6	TGTGCCAGCAGCTTGCTAATGGCGGGAGGGCACGACGAGCAGTACTTC	CASSLLMAGGHDEQYF
TRBJ1-3	NA	NA	TRBV5-1	TGCGCCAGCAGCTCGGGGGCTTCTGGAAACACCATATATTTT	CASSSGASGNTIYF
TRBJ2-5	TRBD2	NA	TRBV5-1	TGCGCCAGCAGCAGACTAGCGGGGGGGCAAGAGACCCAGTACTTC	CASSRLAGGQETQYF
TRBJ1-1	NA	NA	TRBV18	TGTGCCAGCTCACCAATGGGGGGCACTGAAGCTTTCTTT	CASSPMGGTEAFF
TRBJ1-1	NA	NA	TRBV10-1	TGCGCCAGGCGGCCTCTCTACGATGTCCTTATTCCTGAAGCTTTCTTT	CARRPLYDVLIPEAFF
TRBJ1-2	NA	NA	TRBV6-7	TGTGCCAGCAGTTACTCGGCCGGCTGGGGCTATGGCTACACCTTC	CASSYSAGWGYGYTF
TRBJ2-5	NA	NA	TRBV5-4	TGTGCCAGCAGCTTTGGCGGGGAGACCCAGTACTTC	CASSFGGETQYF
TRBJ1-2	TRBD1	few	TRBV7-9	TGTGCCAGCAGCTCCGACAGGGTTAGCTACACCTTC	CASSSDRVSYTF
TRBJ2-2	NA	NA	TRBV11-2	TGTGCCAGCAGGCGTGGGGGGCTAGCGGAAACCGAGGAGCTGTTTTTT	CASRRGGLAETEELFF
TRBJ1-1	TRBD1	NA	TRBV11-2	TGTGCCAGCAGCTTAGCCAGAAGACAGGGGAGAACTGAAGCTTTCTTT	CASSLARRQGRTEAFF
TRBJ1-5	NA	NA	TRBV12-5	TGTGCTAGTGGTTTGTCAAATCAGCCCCAGCATTTT	CASGLSNQPQHF
TRBJ2-2	TRBD1	few	TRBV5-6	TGTGCCAGCAGCTTGGTCGGGACAGGGGACACCGGGGAGCTGTTTTTT	CASSLVGTGDTGELFF
TRBJ2-3	NA	NA	TRBV5-1	TGCGCCAGCAGCTTGGGCGGGGTCACAGATACGCAGTATTTT	CASSLGGVTDTQYF
TRBJ1-1	NA	NA	TRBV6-5	TGTGCCAGCAGCCGCCAGAGGAACACTGAAGCTTTCTTT	CASSRQRNTEAFF